These 18 T cell receptor beta chains originate from one sample sequenced in a study of blood T cell repertoires in COVID-19. Data came from immunoSEQ multiplex PCR; TCRdb stores just in-frame clones and leaves some out. The table shows 70,000 to 90,000 clones, with roughly four fifths occurring only once. The sample was peripheral blood. The source of these receptors is a woman aged 80 or older with acute or convalescent COVID-19.

V and J are TRBV12-3 or TRBV12-4 and TRBJ1-5; a weak D match, TRBD1 (5 bases). The CDR3 is 11 amino acids. Trimming took off 10 bases at V and 1 base at J, with 5 bases between the two ends. As DNA, the CDR3 is TGTGCCACAGGGAGCAATCAGCCCCAGCATTTT. Its translation: CATGSNQPQHF.

The chain combines TRBV4-1 with TRBJ2-2, with 10 bases fitting TRBD2. CDR1 and CDR2 from the germline V gene are MGHRA and YSYEKL. After removal of 0 bases from V and 0 bases from J, the junction contained 7 bases not matched to a gene. The CDR3 runs 19 residues. CDR3 coding DNA: TGCGCCAGCAGCCAAGATATGGTAGCGGGAGGCGCGAACACCGGGGAGCTGTTTTTT. It translates to CASSQDMVAGGANTGELFF.

V and J are TRBV5-6 and TRBJ2-3; TRBD2 aligns across 8 bases. The CDR3 length is 14 residues. Looked up from germline, CDR1 is SGHDT and CDR2 is YYEEEE. V trimming: 2 bases; J trimming: 11 bases; junction bases outside the gene matches: 10. The CDR3, as DNA: TGTGCCAGCAGCTTCGGAACGGCGGGAGGAAAGCAGTATTTT. As protein: CASSFGTAGGKQYF.

The J gene is TRBJ2-2, the V gene TRBV14; D unresolved. The V end lost 3 bases, the J end lost 6 bases, and 8 bases lay between the germline ends. Per the germline V gene, CDR1 is SGHDN and CDR2 is FVKESK. This CDR3 has 13 amino acids. CDR3 nucleotides: TGTGCCAGCAGCCACCTAGGCCCCGGGGAGCTGTTTTTT. This gives the protein CASSHLGPGELFF.

The chain is built from TRBV4-1 and TRBJ1-4; D not resolved. Germline V CDR1 and CDR2: MGHRA, YSYEKL. Trimming pared 1 base from V and 6 bases from J, leaving 15 bases between. The length of the CDR3 is 16 residues. In DNA, the CDR3 is TGCGCCAGCAGCCAAGTGTACCGCCTCGGGGATGAAAAACTGTTTTTT. This codes for CASSQVYRLGDEKLFF.

The V gene is TRBV6-2 or TRBV6-3, the J gene TRBJ1-2, with 9 bases aligning to TRBD1. CDR3 size: 16 residues. The V gene end was trimmed by 6 bases and the J gene end by 0 bases; junction bases not matched to a gene: 8. Germline values: CDR1 MNHEY, CDR2 SVGEGT. The CDR3 loop reads CASSSRTGVSNYGYTF. CDR3 nucleotides: TGTGCCAGCAGCTCCCGGACAGGGGTTTCTAACTATGGCTACACCTTC.

The chain joins TRBV7-8 to TRBJ2-1; the D gene is possibly TRBD2 (7 bases). V shed 8 bases and J shed 9 bases, with 20 bases lying between them. CDR1 SGHVS and CDR2 FQNEAQ come from the germline V gene. CDR3 size: 14 residues. In nucleotides, the CDR3 is TGTGCCAGCCGGTATAGGGGGGGGACTGGTGAGCAGTTCTTC. Residues: CASRYRGGTGEQFF.

This rearrangement joins TRBV19 to TRBJ2-3; possible D gene TRBD1, 5 bases. The CDR3 runs to 14 residues. V lost 7 bases and J lost 1, with 12 bases in between. From germline, CDR1 is LNHDA and CDR2 SQIVND (reference sequence). Here the CDR3 DNA reads TGTGCCAGTACCCAAGGGGTCGGCACAGATACGCAGTATTTT. Its translation is CASTQGVGTDTQYF.

The chain has TRBV28 and TRBJ1-2, with TRBD1 identical over 8 bases. The V and J ends lost 5 bases and 2 bases, in that order; junction bases with no gene match: 4. The CDR3 has 14 amino acids. Germline V gene lookup returns CDR1 MDHEN and CDR2 SYDVKM. The CDR3 DNA reads as TGTGCCAGCAGTCAAAGACAGGGGAACTATGGCTACACCTTC. Its protein product is CASSQRQGNYGYTF.

There are a few counts of this clone. The V gene is TRBV9, the J gene TRBJ1-3, with 8 bases aligning to TRBD1. Germline-derived CDR1 and CDR2 are SGDLS and YYNGEE. The CDR3 runs to 16 residues. Losses at the gene ends were 4 bases for V and 2 bases for J; bases not matched to a gene: 8. The CDR3 protein is CASSPRTGRTGNTIYF. CDR3 nucleotides: TGTGCCAGCAGCCCAAGGACAGGGAGGACTGGAAACACCATATATTTT.

The chain uses TRBV10-1 and TRBJ2-1, with D unclear. CDR1 and CDR2 (germline): WNHNN, SYGVQD (reference sequence). The CDR3 has 15 residues. V was trimmed by 1 base and J by 10 bases, leaving 17 bases between them. CDR3 nucleotide sequence: TGCGCCAGCAGTGAGTATCAAGGATCAATCGGGGAGCAGTTCTTC. Translating gives CASSEYQGSIGEQFF.

V usage is TRBV11-2 and J usage is TRBJ2-7; TRBD1 matches at 8 bases. Trimming took 5 bases from V and 1 from J; bases not matched to a gene: 7. This CDR3 has 15 amino acids. Germline V CDR1 and CDR2: SGHAT, FQNNGV. CDR3 nucleotides: TGTGCCAGCAGCCCTGGACAGGGTCGATCCTACGAGCAGTACTTC. It yields the protein CASSPGQGRSYEQYF.

V and J are TRBV12-3 or TRBV12-4 and TRBJ2-7; possible D gene TRBD2, 6 bases. The V and J ends lost 5 bases and 6 bases respectively, with 11 bases between them. The CDR3 is 12 amino acids. CDR3 sequence reads: CASSTSRSEQYF. CDR3 DNA: TGTGCCAGCAGTACTAGCCGTAGCGAGCAGTACTTC.

This clone was counted at least ten times. The V gene is TRBV3-1 (or the pseudogene TRBV3-2), the J gene TRBJ1-2; TRBD1 agrees at 10 bases. CDR3 length equals 17 residues. The trim removed 1 base at V and 5 bases at J, leaving 10 bases unmatched. From germline, CDR1 is LGHDT and CDR2 YNNKEL (reference sequence). The CDR3 nucleotides read TGTGCCAGCAGCCAAGCGACAGGGGGCACCACCAGGTATGGCTACACCTTC. It yields the protein CASSQATGGTTRYGYTF.

The chain combines TRBV7-8 with TRBJ2-7, with D perhaps matching TRBD2 (7 bases). Germline lookup yields CDR1 SGHVS and CDR2 FQNEAQ. Trimming left V 5 bases short and J 0 bases short, with 17 bases between. The CDR3 runs 16 residues. The CDR3 DNA is TGTGCCAGCAGCCCCCGAAGGGGGGGGAGCTCCTACGAGCAGTACTTC. This codes for CASSPRRGGSSYEQYF.

There are a few counts of this clone. The V call is TRBV6-6, the J call TRBJ1-3; perhaps TRBD1 as D (6 bases). Germline V lookup: CDR1 MNHNY, CDR2 SVGAGI (reference sequence). Trimming stripped 6 bases from V and 0 bases from J, with 12 bases between. This CDR3 region has 15 residues. CDR3 in amino acids: CASSRPGDSGNTIYF. In DNA form, the CDR3 reads TGTGCCAGCAGCAGACCAGGGGACTCTGGAAACACCATATATTTT.

The V gene is TRBV29-1, the J gene TRBJ1-4; 9 nucleotides match TRBD1. The J segment lost 6 bases and the V segment lost 2 bases, leaving 4 bases of the junction unmatched. The germline CDR1 and CDR2 sequences are SQVTM and ANQGSEA. The CDR3 is 14 amino acids. CDR3 in DNA: TGCAGCGTTGAATCGGGACAGGGTTATGAAAAACTGTTTTTT. The encoded protein is CSVESGQGYEKLFF.

V usage is TRBV2 and J usage is TRBJ1-4, with TRBD1 matching over 7 bases. The CDR3 is 16 residues long. Germline values: CDR1 SNHLY, CDR2 FYNNEI. Trimming at V came to 8 bases and at J to 6 bases, leaving 15 bases not matched to a gene. DNA for the CDR3: TGTGCCAGCGGGTTGGTTGGTAGGGGGCCTGATGAAAAACTGTTTTTT. Encoded protein: CASGLVGRGPDEKLFF.